A selection of T cell receptor beta chains follows, all from one sample in a study of cytomegalovirus exposure and HLA in healthy donors. TCRdb keeps only in-frame clones here, not all; method: immunoSEQ multiplex PCR. The sample has 250,000 to 350,000 clones, roughly 90% seen once. Specimen: PBMCs. These TCRs come from a man between 25 and 39 years old in good health and CMV-seronegative. Both conserved end residues are part of each CDR3. D genes are given only for firm matches. The size of a clone is reported for some rows only, either as once, few or many, or as a class for expanded clones.

size	V	D	J	CDR3	DNA
once	TRBV4-1	-	TRBJ2-1	CASSLFGSRGNEQFF	TGCGCCAGCAGCCTGTTTGGGTCAAGGGGCAATGAGCAGTTCTTC
-	TRBV18	-	TRBJ2-7	CASSPGGGVSYEQYF	TGTGCCAGCTCACCAGGCGGGGGCGTGTCCTACGAGCAGTACTTC
-	TRBV29-1	TRBD1	TRBJ2-1	CSVGSSGQFYNEQFF	TGCAGCGTTGGAAGCTCGGGACAGTTTTACAATGAGCAGTTCTTC
-	TRBV12-5	TRBD1	TRBJ1-5	CASAVGQGYQPQHF	TGTGCTAGTGCCGTGGGACAGGGTTATCAGCCCCAGCATTTT
-	TRBV12-5	-	TRBJ1-1	CASGLGNEAFF	TGTGCTAGTGGTTTGGGTAATGAAGCTTTCTTT
-	TRBV2	-	TRBJ2-5	CASSTTRRTGESGTQYF	TGTGCCAGCAGTACCACACGGCGGACTGGTGAAAGTGGGACCCAGTACTTC
-	TRBV5-4	TRBD1	TRBJ1-2	CASSFDRVFYGYTF	TGTGCCAGCAGCTTCGACAGGGTTTTCTATGGCTACACCTTC
-	TRBV7-9	TRBD1	TRBJ1-2	CASSLRTGGYTF	TGTGCCAGCAGCCTAAGGACAGGTGGCTACACCTTC
-	TRBV19	-	TRBJ2-7	CASSMSSYEQYF	TGTGCCAGTAGTATGTCGTCTTACGAGCAGTACTTC
-	TRBV19	-	TRBJ1-5	CASRTSHSNQPQHF	TGTGCCAGTCGGACAAGTCATAGCAATCAGCCCCAGCATTTT